This TCR beta chain is from a study of tumor-infiltrating lymphocytes in primary liver carcinoma. This clonotype showed up many times. Its specificity is not known. Co-extraction yielded RNA and DNA from 20-30 mg of unsorted bulk tissue. Surgeons resected the patients' primary liver carcinomas. The proportion of viable tumor cells exceeded 80% in every tumor sample. Study-wide findings and caveats: Tumor specimens were characterized by a significantly higher top-250-clone fraction than blood (p = 0.039). Only around 8-25% of top clones occurred in all five tumor regions.

This CDR3 has 16 amino acids. Germline V gene sequence: CDR1 SQVTM, CDR2 ANQGSEA. V was clipped by 0 bases and J by 2 bases, with 17 bases between them. The authors made TCR beta cDNA from around 500 ng total RNA with a constant-region primer. Nested multiplex PCR, run for three rounds with slightly modified ARM-PCR, yielded TCR beta libraries. A C-beta reverse primer was combined with TRBV1-TRBV30 forward primers in the first two PCR rounds, and each round had approximately 10 cycles. Using its own MiXCR run on the multiplex PCR reads, TCRdb lists one record per CDR3 protein. The table has about 35,000 distinct CDR3 sequences, 70% to 85% seen once.

The sequencing sample was made of liver tumor tissue from sampling region 4. Subset in this sample: tumor region T4, right-lateral pole. The clonotype comes from a man aged 35 to 55 with primary liver carcinoma and hepatitis B virus infection. The V gene is TRBV29-1, the J gene TRBJ2-7; maybe TRBD2 (6 bases). The CDR3 bases are TGCAGCGTTGAAGACCGTCGGAGGGGATTAACCTACGAGCAGTACTTC. It encodes CSVEDRRRGLTYEQYF.